A single sample gave rise to the 2 T cell receptor beta chains below, sequenced in a study of blood T cell repertoires in COVID-19. Only in-frame clones appear in the TCRdb table, and some are missing; sequencing was by immunoSEQ multiplex PCR. The table includes 40,000 to 45,000 clones, roughly nine tenths detected once. Source material: peripheral blood. Receptors were obtained from a human donor in a cohort sampled during active COVID-19.

This rearrangement joins TRBV30 to TRBJ2-5; the match to TRBD1 covers 8 bases. Trimming at V came to 0 bases and at J to 5 bases, leaving 11 bases not matched to a gene. Germline loops: CDR1 GTSNPN, CDR2 SVGIG (reference sequence). The length of the CDR3 is 16 residues. The CDR3 DNA reads TGTGCCTGGAGTGTAGGACAGGGAGGATGGTGGGAGACCCAGTACTTC. This gives the protein CAWSVGQGGWWETQYF.

J is TRBJ1-4 and V is TRBV3-1 (or the pseudogene TRBV3-2); TRBD1 aligns across 7 bases. Trimming took 3 bases from V and 8 from J; bases not matched to a gene: 6. This CDR3 has 14 amino acids. Germline assignment: CDR1 LGHDT and CDR2 YNNKEL (reference sequence). CDR3 region: CASSQRGREEKLFF. Written as DNA, the CDR3 is TGTGCCAGCAGCCAGAGGGGGCGCGAGGAAAAACTGTTTTTT.